This T cell receptor beta chain was recorded in a study of Ad26.COV2.S vaccination and SARS-CoV-2 variants. To note about this clone: The target antigen is unknown.

Regarding the study as a whole: Once vaccination had occurred, spike-specific CD8+ and CD4+ T cell responses reportedly showed substantial breadth.

Trimming took 4 bases from V and 8 from J; bases not matched to a gene: 14. Looked up from germline, CDR1 is LGHNA and CDR2 is YSLEER. The CDR3 has 17 amino acids. Measured with immunoSEQ multiplex PCR; TCRdb has only the in-frame clones, and not every one. This sample has around 340,000 clones, with 65% to 90% found just once. Regarding treatment: approximately 18 received Ad26.COV2.S at low or high dose, single or two shots; roughly 5 received placebo; per-sample allocation not given. Sampling took place 63 days after the first vaccine or placebo injection. The individual, an adult aged 18-55 years, was a donor in Boston. Vaccination used an Ad26 vector expressing Wuhan-strain SARS-CoV-2 spike.

The chain employs TRBV4-3 and TRBJ2-1, with 10 bases identical to TRBD2. The sequencing used peripheral blood, collected in a trial of Ad26.COV2.S vaccine versus placebo. The TCR sequence derives from a person aged 18-65 years who received the Ad26.COV2.S COVID-19 vaccine or a placebo. The chain's CDR3 is CASSRKLAGRSVHEQFF. The CDR3 region has the DNA TGCGCCAGCAGCCGAAAACTAGCGGGACGATCAGTTCATGAGCAGTTCTTC.